This T cell receptor (beta chain) was sequenced during a study of TIL therapy for anti-PD-1-resistant metastatic lung cancer (dated by TCRdb to 2020 to 2023). Broadly, across the study: Among the enrolled patients, the median age was approximately 54 years (range about 35-75), and the median tumor PD-L1 proportion score was 5.5% to 6.5%. A median non-synonymous tumor mutation burden of around 1.4 mutations per megabase was determined across the cohort by whole-exome sequencing. The cohort was composed predominantly of lung adenocarcinoma, with a handful of EGFR-mutant and two ALK-rearranged tumors included, and half of patients were identified as current or former smokers. T cell receptor beta sequencing of tumor and peripheral blood was used to follow clonotypes across the tumor, the expanded TIL product and serial blood samples. On the study overall, not on this receptor specifically: Because the cohort was highly selected, with more treatment-naive, never-smoker and oncogene-addicted patients than is typical, generalizability is limited. Clonal turnover during TIL culture was high, and many clones enriched in the product were not detected in the baseline tumor, suggesting clonal contraction instead of faithful expansion. Higher clonality and lower diversity were observed in expanded TIL cultures than in baseline intratumoral T cells (median clonality approximately 6% vs 31%, p < 0.0001). The study protocol defined all tumor marker inferences as exploratory.

Trimming leaves V shorter by 8 bases and J shorter by 5 bases, with the junction holding 2 bases beyond the gene matches. The CDR3 contains 12 residues, cysteine and phenylalanine counted. The retained sequence is limited to the CDR3, 36 bases, with the frame set at the first base. CDR1 and CDR2 are drawn from the germline V gene: MDHEN, SYDVKM. Worth noting for this clone: Its specific antigen is unknown. It has no much larger one-base neighbor in the sample; base qualities were not kept.

The sample's time point label is to be understood as: pre-treatment sample, taken before nivolumab and TIL therapy. The baseline tumor samples, taken from the same resection that was used to grow TIL, were excised metastases, most often pleural nodules or supraclavicular lymph nodes. Tumors were harvested prior to any PD-1/PD-L1 blockade, after which nivolumab was administered to patients, and lymphodepletion, expanded TIL infusion and IL-2 were given to patients who progressed. A phase I trial run at two centers enrolled adults with stage 4 NSCLC between 2017 and 2020. The samples were obtained from a phase I trial that was single-arm and open-label and tested tumor-infiltrating lymphocyte therapy combined with nivolumab in advanced non-small cell lung cancer. Portions of each resected tumor were snap-frozen in liquid nitrogen and were stored at -80 degrees C. Tumor regions of interest were chosen on H&E sections by laser-capture macrodissection, pulverized into around 14 mg aliquots, and extracted with Qiagen Allprep kits.

TCR beta CDR3 regions were amplified from genomic DNA by bias-controlled multiplex PCR with the immunoSEQ v3 hsTCRB kit. The TCR libraries were sequenced on an Illumina NextSeq 500 to 1.5 million to 2.5 million read pairs for survey level or about 5-6.5 million read pairs for deep level. Turning to the authors' computational methods: Clonality was reported by immunoSEQ Analyzer software, which also assigned V, D and J genes and filtered out non-productive sequences. Repertoires were compared using productive Simpson clonality and Morisita overlap index of productive TRB rearrangements between infused TIL and blood. This immuneACCESS table, as held by TCRdb, lists in-frame sequences with V and J called but not all clones. Of the missing ones, under half trace to an unresolved V gene in checked studies; the others have no known cause. The V and J calls and clone size come from that table; D and trimming were worked out from the DNA. The sample table shows about 7,200 clones, and roughly 70% are seen once. The ten largest clones add up to 6% to 9% of the sample.

The TCR originated in a person aged 30 to 80 with non-small cell lung cancer. The V and J genes are TRBV28 and TRBJ1-5, with TRBD1 identical over 8 junction bases. The source material was tumor tissue, sampled at baseline. In nucleotides, the sequence is TGTGCCAGCCGGGACAGGCATCAGCCCCAGCATTTT. It encodes CASRDRHQPQHF. Reference TRBV28 and TRBJ1-5 genes cover what lies past the CDR3, so the full variable domain is DVKVTQSSRYLVKRTGEKVFLECVQDMDHENMFWYRQDPGLGLRLIYFSYDVKMKEKGDIPEGYSVSREKKERFSLILESASTNQTSMYLCASRDRHQPQHFGDGTRLSIL.